Below, 11 T cell receptor beta chains from the same sample are listed, as sequenced in a study of cytomegalovirus exposure and HLA in healthy donors. PCR primers comprised 60 Vbeta and 13 Jbeta primers. Generated by immunoSEQ multiplex PCR, the TCRdb table keeps only in-frame clones and is missing some. The profile shows 49,000 or so clones, around 82% of them singletons. What was sequenced was PBMCs. The receptors shown here come from a boy aged 5-17 years in good health and CMV-seropositive.

The chain is built from TRBV7-9 and TRBJ2-5, with 8 nucleotides matching TRBD1. The better agreement between TRBJ2-7 and the DNA end casts doubt on the J call. The CDR3 spans 13 residues. Germline values: CDR1 SEHNR, CDR2 FQNEAQ (reference sequence). CDR3: CASSDRGSYEQYF. For the CDR3, the DNA is TGTGCCAGCAGTGACAGGGGCTCCTACGAGCAGTACTTC.

The chain is built from TRBV5-6 and TRBJ1-2; D ambiguous. The CDR3 is 15 residues long. CDR1 is SGHDT and CDR2 is YYEEEE in the germline V gene. V lost 4 bases and J lost 0, with 13 bases in between. The CDR3: CASSITDGANYGYTF. In DNA, the CDR3 is TGTGCCAGCAGCATAACTGACGGAGCTAACTATGGCTACACCTTC.

This clone was detected only a few times. The gene calls are TRBV11-2 and TRBJ1-4, with no clear D. V was clipped by 11 bases and J by 8 bases, with 12 bases between them. The CDR3 runs 11 residues. Germline values: CDR1 SGHAT, CDR2 FQNNGV. The CDR3 region has the DNA TGTGCCGGTCAACGTGGCGAAAAACTGTTTTTT. Encoded protein: CAGQRGEKLFF.

The V and J genes are TRBV6-4 and TRBJ1-1; D might be TRBD1 (5 bases). This CDR3 is built from 13 residues. V was trimmed by 5 bases and J by 5 bases, leaving 12 bases between them. Looked up from germline, CDR1 is MRHNA and CDR2 is SNTAGT. CDR3 coding DNA: TGTGCCAGCAGTTTCAGGGATGGGACTGAAGCTTTCTTT. The encoded protein is CASSFRDGTEAFF.

The genes are TRBV5-4 and TRBJ1-1; possible D gene TRBD1, 5 bases. CDR1 and CDR2 from the germline V gene are SGHNT and YYREEE (reference sequence). The V gene lost 4 bases and the J gene lost 6 bases, with 10 bases spanning the gap. CDR3 size: 12 residues. This chain's CDR3 is CASSPDISEAFF. CDR3 DNA: TGTGCCAGCAGCCCGGACATTTCTGAAGCTTTCTTT.

This sequence joins TRBV4-1 and TRBJ2-3; 7 nucleotides line up with TRBD2. The germline gives CDR1 MGHRA, CDR2 YSYEKL. This CDR3 has 19 residues. The trim removed 0 bases at V and 0 bases at J, leaving 12 bases unmatched. The CDR3, as DNA: TGCGCCAGCAGCCAAGATGAATTCAGGGCTAGCGGAAGCACAGATACGCAGTATTTT. As protein: CASSQDEFRASGSTDTQYF.

This clone has more than one count but fewer than ten. The chain uses TRBV2 and TRBJ2-1; 10 bases are a match to TRBD1. Germline V CDR1 and CDR2: SNHLY, FYNNEI. This CDR3 comprises 15 residues. V gave up 4 bases and J gave up 6 bases; unmatched junction bases: 6. In nucleotides, the CDR3 is TGTGCCAGCAGTGTAATGGGACAGGGGATCAATGAGCAGTTCTTC. Amino acid sequence: CASSVMGQGINEQFF.

The CDR3 coding sequence is TGTGCCAGCAGTGAATGGGGGGATCAGAACACCGGGGAGCTGTTTTTT. Translated: CASSEWGDQNTGELFF. The genes are TRBV25-1 and TRBJ2-2; possibly TRBD2 for D (6 bases). In germline, CDR1 is MGHDK, CDR2 SYGVNS. The CDR3 is 16 amino acids. V dropped 1 base and J dropped 1 base, with 10 bases sitting between them.

This sequence joins TRBV9 and TRBJ2-3; D is undetermined. The germline gives CDR1 SGDLS, CDR2 YYNGEE. Trimming left V 2 bases short and J 5 bases short, with 18 bases between. This CDR3 contains 16 residues. The CDR3 loop is CASSVRNYRPGDTQYF. The CDR3 coding sequence is TGTGCCAGCAGCGTTCGGAACTACCGGCCGGGAGATACGCAGTATTTT.

This clone was detected once. V gene TRBV6-1 combines with J gene TRBJ1-5; D is possibly TRBD1 (6 bases). From germline, CDR1 is MNHNS and CDR2 SASEGT. The CDR3 totals 15 residues. The germline V and J ends were trimmed by 8 bases and 5 bases, with 19 bases remaining between them. This chain's CDR3 is CASRGGLMGHQPQHF. In DNA form, the CDR3 reads TGTGCCAGCCGTGGGGGCCTGATGGGTCATCAGCCCCAGCATTTT.

The rearrangement joins TRBV10-2 to TRBJ2-1; 8 nucleotides match TRBD2. The CDR3 length is 14 residues. Germline V gene sequence: CDR1 WSHSY, CDR2 SAAADI. J lost 4 bases, V lost 8 bases, and 7 bases had no gene match. Here the CDR3 reads CASQPGLGYNEQFF. DNA for the CDR3: TGCGCCAGCCAACCGGGACTAGGGTACAATGAGCAGTTCTTC.